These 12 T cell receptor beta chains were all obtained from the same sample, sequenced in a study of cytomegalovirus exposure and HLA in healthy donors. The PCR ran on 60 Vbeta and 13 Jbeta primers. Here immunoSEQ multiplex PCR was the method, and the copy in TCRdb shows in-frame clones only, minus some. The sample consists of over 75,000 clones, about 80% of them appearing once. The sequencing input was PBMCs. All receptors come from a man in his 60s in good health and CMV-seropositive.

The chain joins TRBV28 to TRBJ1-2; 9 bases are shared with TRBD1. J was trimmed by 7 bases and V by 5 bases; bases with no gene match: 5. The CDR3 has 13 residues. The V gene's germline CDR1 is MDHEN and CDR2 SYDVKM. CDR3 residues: CASSTQGASGYTF. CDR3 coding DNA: TGTGCCAGCAGTACACAGGGGGCCTCTGGCTACACCTTC.

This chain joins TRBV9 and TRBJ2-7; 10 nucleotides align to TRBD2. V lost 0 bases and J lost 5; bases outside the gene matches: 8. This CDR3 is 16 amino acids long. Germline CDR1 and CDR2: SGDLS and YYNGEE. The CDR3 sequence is CASSVATGTSVDEQYF. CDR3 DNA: TGTGCCAGCAGCGTAGCCACTGGGACTAGCGTCGACGAGCAGTACTTC.

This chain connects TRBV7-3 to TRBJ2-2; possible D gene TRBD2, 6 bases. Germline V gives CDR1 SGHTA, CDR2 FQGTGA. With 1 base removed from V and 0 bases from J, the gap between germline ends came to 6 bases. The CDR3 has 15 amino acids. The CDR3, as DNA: TGTGCCAGCAGCTTAAGCGGGGCGAACACCGGGGAGCTGTTTTTT. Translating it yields CASSLSGANTGELFF.

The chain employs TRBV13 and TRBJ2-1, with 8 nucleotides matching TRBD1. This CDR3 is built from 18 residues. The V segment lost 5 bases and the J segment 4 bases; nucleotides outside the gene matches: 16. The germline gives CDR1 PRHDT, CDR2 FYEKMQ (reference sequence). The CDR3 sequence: CASSLNPWTGPKYNEQFF. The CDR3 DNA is TGTGCCAGCAGCCTTAACCCTTGGACAGGGCCAAAATACAATGAGCAGTTCTTC.

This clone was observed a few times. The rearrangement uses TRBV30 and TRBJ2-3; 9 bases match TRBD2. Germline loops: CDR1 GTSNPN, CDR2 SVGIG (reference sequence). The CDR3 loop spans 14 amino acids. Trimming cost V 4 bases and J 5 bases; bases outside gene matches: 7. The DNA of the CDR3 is TGTGCCTGGAAACGCGGGGGGGCCCAAGATACGCAGTATTTT. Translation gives CAWKRGGAQDTQYF. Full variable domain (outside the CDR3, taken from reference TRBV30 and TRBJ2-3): SQTIHQWPATLVQPVGSPLSLECTVEGTSNPNLYWYRQAAGRGLQLLFYSVGIGQISSEVPQNLSASRPQDRQFILSSKKLLLSDSGFYLCAWKRGGAQDTQYFGPGTRLTVL.

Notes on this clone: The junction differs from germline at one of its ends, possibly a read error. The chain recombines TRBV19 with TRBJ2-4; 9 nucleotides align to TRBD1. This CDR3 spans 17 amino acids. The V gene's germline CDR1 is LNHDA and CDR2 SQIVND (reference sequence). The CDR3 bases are TGTGTCAGTAGTATTTTTGGGACAGGGCCCACTCAAAACATTCAGTACTTC. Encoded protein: CVSSIFGTGPTQNIQYF.

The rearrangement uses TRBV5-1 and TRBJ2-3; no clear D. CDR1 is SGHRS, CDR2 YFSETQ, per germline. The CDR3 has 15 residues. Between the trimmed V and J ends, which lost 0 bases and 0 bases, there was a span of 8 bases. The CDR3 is CASSLAFASTDTQYF. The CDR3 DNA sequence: TGCGCCAGCAGCTTGGCATTCGCGAGCACAGATACGCAGTATTTT.

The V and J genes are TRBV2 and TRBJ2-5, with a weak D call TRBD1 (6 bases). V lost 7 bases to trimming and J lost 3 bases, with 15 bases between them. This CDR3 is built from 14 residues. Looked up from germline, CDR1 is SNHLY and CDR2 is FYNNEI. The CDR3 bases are TGTGCCAGCACCTGGGACACCGGAGAAGAGACCCAGTACTTC. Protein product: CASTWDTGEETQYF.

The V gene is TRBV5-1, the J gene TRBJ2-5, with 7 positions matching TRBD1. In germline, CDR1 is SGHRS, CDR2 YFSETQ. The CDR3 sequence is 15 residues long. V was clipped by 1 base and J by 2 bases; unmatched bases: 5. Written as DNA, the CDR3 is TGCGCCAGCAGCTTGCTAGGGACAGCTCAAGAGACCCAGTACTTC. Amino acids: CASSLLGTAQETQYF.

The CDR3 loop is CASSLDRTRSYEQYF. As DNA, the CDR3 is TGTGCCAGCTCCCTCGACAGGACCCGATCCTACGAGCAGTACTTC. The chain employs TRBV18 and TRBJ2-7, with D tentatively TRBD1 (6 bases). Trimming cost V 6 bases and J 1 base, with 16 bases left between them. Germline-derived CDR1 and CDR2 are KGHSH and LQKENI. CDR3 length equals 15 residues. The full variable domain, with the rest looked up from reference TRBV18 and TRBJ2-7, is NAGVMQNPRHLVRRRGQEARLRCSPMKGHSHVYWYRQLPEEGLKFMVYLQKENIIDESGMPKERFSAEFPKEGPSILRIQQVVRGDSAAYFCASSLDRTRSYEQYFGPGTRLTVT.

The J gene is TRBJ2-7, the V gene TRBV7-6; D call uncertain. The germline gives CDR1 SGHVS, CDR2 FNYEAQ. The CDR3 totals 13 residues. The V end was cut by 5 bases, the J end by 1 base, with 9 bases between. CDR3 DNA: TGTGCCAGCAGCATCGGAGCGTCCTACGAGCAGTACTTC. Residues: CASSIGASYEQYF.

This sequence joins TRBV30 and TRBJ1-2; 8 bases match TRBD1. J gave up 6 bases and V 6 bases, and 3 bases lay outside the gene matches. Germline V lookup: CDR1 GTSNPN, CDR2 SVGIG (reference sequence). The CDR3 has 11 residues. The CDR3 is CACRQGNGYTF. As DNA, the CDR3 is TGTGCCTGTCGACAGGGGAATGGCTACACCTTC.